This TCR beta chain is from a study of cytomegalovirus exposure and HLA in healthy donors. Trimming removed 6 bases from V and 5 bases from J; junction bases left unmatched: 6. The CDR3 consists of 13 residues. Germline-derived CDR1 and CDR2 are MDHEN and SYDVKM. Primers for the PCR totalled 60 Vbeta and 13 Jbeta. Data came from immunoSEQ multiplex PCR; TCRdb stores just in-frame clones and leaves some out. The sample records under 150,000 clones, about 82% being singletons. This sequence was found in a male donor in good health and CMV-seronegative. The chain has TRBV28 and TRBJ2-5; the match to TRBD1 covers 7 bases. Input material: PBMCs. As DNA, the CDR3 is TGTGCCAGCAGACCCGACAGGGAGGAGACCCAGTACTTC. The encoded protein is CASRPDREETQYF.